The 25 T cell receptor beta chains given below trace back to one sample, sequenced in a study of T cells after yellow fever vaccination. MiXCR, applied by TCRdb to the 5' RACE reads, yields one record per CDR3 protein. The table has a few hundred thousand distinct CDR3 sequences, 6.9% seen once; the top ten hold approximately 0.85%. Sequences were derived from CD4+ T cells sorted from PBMCs, sampled 15 days after the yellow fever booster vaccination. The receptors shown here come from a man younger than 40 who received the YFV17D yellow fever vaccine.

This clonotype was counted only a few times. The chain carries TRBV20-1 and TRBJ1-6; tentative D call: TRBD1 (5 bases). The CDR3 spans 14 residues. Germline loops: CDR1 DFQATT, CDR2 SNEGSKA (reference sequence). The CDR3 region is CSLWGSSYNSPLHF. Written as DNA, the CDR3 is TGCAGCCTATGGGGGAGCTCCTATAATTCACCCCTCCACTTT.

This chain links TRBV5-1 with TRBJ2-7; 8 bases are shared with TRBD2. The length of the CDR3 is 15 residues. CDR1 is SGHRS, CDR2 YFSETQ, per germline. The junction had 6 bases not matched to a gene; V was cut back by 0 bases and J by 4 bases. The CDR3 is CASSLDAGGFYEQYF. The CDR3 DNA reads as TGCGCCAGCAGCTTGGACGCGGGGGGATTTTACGAGCAGTACTTC.

This chain links TRBV5-1 with TRBJ2-1; 11 bases match TRBD1. Germline V lookup: CDR1 SGHRS, CDR2 YFSETQ. V trimming: 4 bases; J trimming: 14 bases; junction bases outside the gene matches: 8. The CDR3 is made up of 13 amino acids. The CDR3 spells CASSLGGQGAKFF. The DNA of the CDR3 is TGCGCCAGCAGCCTGGGAGGACAGGGGGCAAAGTTCTTC.

This clonotype was recorded many times. The chain recombines TRBV5-1 with TRBJ1-6; D remains unclear. This CDR3 has 14 amino acids. Germline values: CDR1 SGHRS, CDR2 YFSETQ. Trimming took off 1 base at V and 5 bases at J, with 7 bases between the two ends. CDR3 nucleotides: TGCGCCAGCAGCTTGAGGGATAATAATTCACCCCTCCACTTT. This translates into CASSLRDNNSPLHF.

The CDR3, as DNA: TGTGCCAGCAGTCCCATGACTAGATCCCGAGAGCAGTTCTTC. Amino acids: CASSPMTRSREQFF. This chain uses TRBV27 with TRBJ2-1; TRBD2 might be the D (6 bases). Germline V gene data show CDR1 as MNHEY and CDR2 as SMNVEV (reference sequence). V lost 5 bases and J 10 bases, leaving 18 bases between the germline ends. The CDR3 spans 14 residues.

This clonotype was seen a few times. One end of the junction does not line up with germline, which may come from a read error. V gene TRBV29-1 combines with J gene TRBJ1-2, with 8 positions matching TRBD1. Germline V gives CDR1 SQVTM, CDR2 ANQGSEA. This CDR3 contains 12 residues. In nucleotides, the CDR3 is TGCAGCGCAAGTACCGGGACAGGCTCGCATGGCTTC. It encodes CSASTGTGSHGF.

Many counts were recorded for this clonotype. DNA of the CDR3: TGTGCCAGCAGCCAAGATCGTCGACTAGCGGCGAACACCGGGGAGCTGTTTTTT. It yields the protein CASSQDRRLAANTGELFF. The chain is built from TRBV3-1 and TRBJ2-2, with 9 positions matching TRBD2. The germline V gene has CDR1 LGHDT and CDR2 YNNKEL (reference sequence). V was pared by 0 bases and J by 0 bases, with 5 bases of the junction left unmatched. CDR3 length: 18 residues.

In its sample, this clonotype was seen many times. The CDR3 region is CASGTASGYTGELFF. As DNA, the CDR3 is TGTGCTAGTGGTACCGCTAGCGGCTACACCGGGGAGCTGTTTTTT. This chain joins TRBV12-5 and TRBJ2-2; 7 bases match TRBD2. Germline CDR1 and CDR2: LGHNT and FRNRAP. CDR3 length: 15 amino acids. V gave up 5 bases and J gave up 3 bases; unmatched junction bases: 6.

This clonotype occurred many times. V is TRBV7-2 and J is TRBJ1-3; tentative D call: TRBD1 (5 bases). V dropped 6 bases and J dropped 1 base, with 10 bases sitting between them. Germline loops: CDR1 SGHTA, CDR2 FQGNSA. The length of the CDR3 is 14 residues. The DNA of the CDR3 is TGTGCCAGCAGGCCCACAGGATCTGGAAACACCATATATTTT. Translated, it gives CASRPTGSGNTIYF.

In its sample, this clonotype was seen many times. The V gene is TRBV19, the J gene TRBJ2-2; TRBD1 matches at 8 bases. This CDR3 region has 16 residues. Germline CDR1 is LNHDA and CDR2 is SQIVND (reference sequence). J gave up 4 bases and V 4 bases, and 8 bases lay outside the gene matches. The CDR3 sequence: CASSTLAGGVTGELFF. CDR3 nucleotide sequence: TGTGCCAGTAGTACTTTGGCAGGGGGCGTCACCGGGGAGCTGTTTTTT. The variable domain in full, completed from reference TRBV19 and TRBJ2-2, reads DGGITQSPKYLFRKEGQNVTLSCEQNLNHDAMYWYRQDPGQGLRLIYYSQIVNDFQKGDIAEGYSVSREKKESFPLTVTSAQKNPTAFYLCASSTLAGGVTGELFFGEGSRLTVL.

Only a few counts were recorded for this clonotype. V usage is TRBV20-1 and J usage is TRBJ2-7, with a weak D call TRBD1 (6 bases). Germline CDR1 reads DFQATT; CDR2 reads SNEGSKA (reference sequence). Trimming shortened V by 1 base and J by 6 bases, and 13 bases separated the two germline ends. This CDR3 is built from 13 residues. The CDR3 DNA reads TGCAGTGCTAGAGCGGACAGAGTTGGCGAGCAGTACTTC. Amino acid sequence: CSARADRVGEQYF.

The rearrangement joins TRBV7-2 to TRBJ2-1, with D unresolved. Germline CDR1 SGHTA, CDR2 FQGNSA. Trimming left V 10 bases short and J 4 bases short, with 8 bases between. CDR3 length: 11 residues. The CDR3 sequence: CATKSYNEQFF. CDR3 DNA: TGTGCCACCAAAAGTTACAATGAGCAGTTCTTC. Complete variable domain (other parts from reference TRBV7-2 and TRBJ2-1): GAGVSQSPSNKVTEKGKDVELRCDPISGHTALYWYRQSLGQGLEFLIYFQGNSAPDKSGLPSDRFSAERTGGSVSTLTIQRTQQEDSAVYLCATKSYNEQFFGPGTRLTVL.

This clonotype was seen repeatedly, ten times or more. The chain is built from TRBV20-1 and TRBJ2-3; TRBD2 aligns across 13 bases. In germline, CDR1 is DFQATT, CDR2 SNEGSKA (reference sequence). This CDR3 is built from 14 residues. V was pared by 4 bases and J by 3 bases, with 1 base of the junction left unmatched. CDR3 sequence reads: CSATTSGRTDTQYF. The CDR3 DNA follows: TGCAGTGCTACGACTAGCGGGAGGACAGATACGCAGTATTTT.

The chain links TRBV12-3 or TRBV12-4 to TRBJ2-7; D perhaps matches TRBD1 (6 bases). V lost 4 bases to trimming and J lost 3 bases, with 13 bases between them. The CDR3 is 14 amino acids. The CDR3 DNA is TGTGCCAGCAGTTATACCTCAGGGGACTACGAGCAGTACTTC. Encoded protein: CASSYTSGDYEQYF.

The rearrangement uses TRBV5-6 and TRBJ1-5, with D uncertain. This CDR3 comprises 15 residues. Germline loops: CDR1 SGHDT, CDR2 YYEEEE. Trimming removed 5 bases from V and 3 bases from J, with 15 bases in between. DNA of the CDR3: TGTGCCAGCAGTTATGTAGGGTGGGCCAATCAGCCCCAGCATTTT. The encoded protein is CASSYVGWANQPQHF.

Comment on this clonotype: Just one base apart from a much larger clone, this may be a read error. The chain is built from TRBV6-4 and TRBJ2-3, with TRBD1 matching 10 bases. The CDR3 spans 17 residues. CDR1 and CDR2 from the germline V gene are MRHNA and SNTAGT. The CDR3, as DNA: TGTGCCATCAGTGACCCGAGACAGGGGGCGCATCCAGATACGCAGTATTTT. Protein product: CAISDPRQGAHPDTQYF.

This clonotype was found a few times. V gene TRBV7-9 combines with J gene TRBJ2-1; TRBD2 aligns across 13 bases. CDR3 length: 16 residues. The ends lost 5 bases at V and 2 bases at J; junction bases unmatched: 3. Germline loops: CDR1 SEHNR, CDR2 FQNEAQ (reference sequence). DNA of the CDR3: TGTGCCAGCAGCCCGACTAGCGGGAGGCCCTACAATGAGCAGTTCTTC. Translation: CASSPTSGRPYNEQFF.

The chain links TRBV20-1 to TRBJ1-3; D call uncertain. The V end lost 0 bases, the J end lost 0 bases, and 9 bases lay between the germline ends. Germline values: CDR1 DFQATT, CDR2 SNEGSKA (reference sequence). CDR3 size: 15 residues. CDR3 bases: TGCAGTGCTAGAGATCGGCCAAACTCTGGAAACACCATATATTTT. This gives the protein CSARDRPNSGNTIYF.

This clonotype was observed a few times. The V call is TRBV5-1, the J call TRBJ2-1; 7 bases are shared with TRBD1. The CDR3 spans 12 residues. J gave up 9 bases and V 3 bases, and 3 bases lay outside the gene matches. From germline, CDR1 is SGHRS and CDR2 YFSETQ. The CDR3 nucleotides are TGCGCCAGCAGCTCACAGGGGACTGAGCAGTTCTTC. It codes for CASSSQGTEQFF.

This clonotype was detected many times. This rearrangement joins TRBV3-1 to TRBJ2-7, with 8 bases identical to TRBD2. The V segment lost 4 bases and the J segment 0 bases; nucleotides outside the gene matches: 5. Germline-derived CDR1 and CDR2 are LGHDT and YNNKEL (reference sequence). The CDR3 runs to 15 residues. CDR3 DNA sequence: TGTGCCAGCAGCCGGAATAGCGGGAACTCCTACGAGCAGTACTTC. This sequence encodes CASSRNSGNSYEQYF.

The sample holds a few counts of this clonotype. The CDR3 is CASSFRRNEQFF. CDR3 nucleotide sequence: TGTGCCAGCAGCTTCAGACGGAATGAGCAGTTCTTC. The chain links TRBV7-8 to TRBJ2-1; D is uncertain. V lost 3 bases, J lost 7 bases, and 7 bases lay in between. Germline V gene sequence: CDR1 SGHVS, CDR2 FQNEAQ. This CDR3 region has 12 residues. Using reference TRBV7-8 and TRBJ2-1 for the parts outside the CDR3, the full variable domain is GAGVSQSPRYKVAKRGQDVALRCDPISGHVSLFWYQQALGQGPEFLTYFQNEAQLDKSGLPSDRFFAERPEGSVSTLKIQRTQQEDSAVYLCASSFRRNEQFFGPGTRLTVL.

The chain joins TRBV12-3 or TRBV12-4 to TRBJ2-7; perhaps TRBD1 as D (6 bases). V lost 6 bases and J lost 2, with 14 bases in between. The CDR3 runs 14 residues. The CDR3 nucleotides are TGTGCCAGCAGCTACAGGGCCGTACCCTACGAGCAGTACTTC. This translates into CASSYRAVPYEQYF.

The genes are TRBV20-1 and TRBJ2-1, with 9 positions matching TRBD2. This CDR3 is built from 16 residues. Per germline, CDR1 DFQATT and CDR2 SNEGSKA (reference sequence). The V gene end was trimmed by 4 bases and the J gene end by 8 bases; junction bases not matched to a gene: 15. CDR3 protein: CSATGLGTSIVDEQFF. The DNA for the CDR3 is TGCAGTGCTACAGGACTCGGGACTAGCATAGTTGATGAGCAGTTCTTC.

This chain links TRBV20-1 with TRBJ2-5, with 9 bases that match TRBD1. Germline V CDR1 and CDR2: DFQATT, SNEGSKA (reference sequence). Trimming took 3 bases from V and 5 from J; bases not matched to a gene: 10. The CDR3 runs 15 residues. The CDR3 DNA reads TGCAGTGCTAGCCGACAGGGGGGGTTTTTGGAGACCCAGTACTTC. Its translation: CSASRQGGFLETQYF.

This clonotype turned up a few times. The chain joins TRBV5-6 to TRBJ2-4; 7 positions agree with TRBD2. Germline V CDR1 and CDR2: SGHDT, YYEEEE. CDR3 length: 14 amino acids. The V and J ends lost 3 bases and 7 bases, in that order; junction bases with no gene match: 7. The CDR3 bases are TGTGCCAGCAGCTCTACTAGCGCTCCGAACATTCAGTACTTC. Residues: CASSSTSAPNIQYF.